This T cell receptor (beta chain) was identified during a study of early T cells in non-severe SARS-CoV-2 infection. Overall study context: Sequencing input comprised bulk RNA from unsorted whole blood; chain pairing was not available.

The CDR3 is 14 amino acids. V was clipped by 0 bases and J by 9 bases, with 18 bases between them. CDR1 and CDR2 from the germline V gene are DFQATT and SNEGSKA (reference sequence). Individual cDNA molecules each received unique molecular identifiers attached to them. TCRdb analysed the 5' RACE reads with MiXCR anew, one entry per CDR3 protein. The sample holds 85,000 to 100,000 distinct CDR3 sequences, around 10% seen once. The chain combines TRBV20-1 with TRBJ2-7; the D gene is possibly TRBD2 (5 bases). Specimen: whole blood, collected at baseline. This clonotype was obtained from an adult who was a healthcare worker with PCR-confirmed SARS-CoV-2 infection or an uninfected control (not recorded which). The chain's CDR3 is CSARDASSPTVQYF. The CDR3 nucleotides read TGCAGTGCTAGAGATGCCTCTAGCCCTACGGTGCAGTACTTC.